The 19 T cell receptor beta chains in this list originate from one sample, sequenced in a study of cytomegalovirus exposure and HLA in healthy donors. PCR amplification relied on 60 Vbeta primers (plus 13 Jbeta primers). The repertoire was sequenced with immunoSEQ multiplex PCR; TCRdb's copy has only in-frame clones and lacks some. The sample holds some 110,000 clones, over 75% seen once. Sequencing input: PBMCs. The receptors here all came from a woman between 40 and 50 years old in good health and CMV-seropositive.

This clone was counted between two and nine times. The V gene is TRBV9, the J gene TRBJ1-6, with TRBD1 matching over 8 bases. Germline V gives CDR1 SGDLS, CDR2 YYNGEE. The J segment lost 3 bases and the V segment lost 4 bases, leaving 6 bases of the junction unmatched. The CDR3 has 16 amino acids. The CDR3 spells CASSPEGTGYNSPLHF. The DNA of the CDR3 is TGTGCCAGCAGCCCCGAAGGGACAGGCTATAATTCACCCCTCCACTTT.

The chain combines TRBV6-5 with TRBJ2-3; perhaps TRBD1 as D (5 bases). The CDR3 is 14 residues long. Trimming cost V 2 bases and J 2 bases, with 8 bases left between them. The germline V gene encodes CDR1 MNHEY and CDR2 SVGAGI. Written as DNA, the CDR3 is TGTGCCAGCAGTTACGCCAGGGACACAGATACGCAGTATTTT. This sequence encodes CASSYARDTDTQYF.

The rearrangement links TRBV4-2 to TRBJ2-1; 8 bases agree with TRBD1. V gave up 0 bases and J gave up 3 bases; unmatched junction bases: 7. Germline CDR1 and CDR2: LGHNA and YNFKEQ. The CDR3 is made up of 17 amino acids. The CDR3 DNA reads TGTGCCAGCAGCCAAGATCTCGGAACAGGGGGCTACAATGAGCAGTTCTTC. As protein: CASSQDLGTGGYNEQFF.

This chain uses TRBV4-1 with TRBJ2-7, with a tentative D call TRBD2 (5 bases). V shed 0 bases and J shed 6 bases, with 18 bases lying between them. The CDR3 sequence is 16 residues long. Germline CDR1 and CDR2: MGHRA and YSYEKL. The CDR3 loop reads CASSQDRSRVLGEQYF. The CDR3 DNA sequence: TGCGCCAGCAGCCAAGATCGATCGAGGGTGTTGGGCGAGCAGTACTTC.

The chain recombines TRBV20-1 with TRBJ1-2; D unclear. In germline, CDR1 is DFQATT, CDR2 SNEGSKA (reference sequence). The CDR3 runs 9 residues. The V gene lost 6 bases and the J gene lost 11 bases, with 10 bases spanning the gap. The CDR3 nucleotides are TGCAGTGCGACCACGGGGTACACCTTC. Encoded protein: CSATTGYTF.

This clone was seen a handful of times. The chain couples TRBV7-8 to TRBJ1-1; TRBD1 aligns across 7 bases. Germline V CDR1 and CDR2: SGHVS, FQNEAQ. Unmatched junction bases numbered 7, after V lost 5 bases and J lost 1 base. This CDR3 spans 15 amino acids. The CDR3 region has the DNA TGTGCCAGCAGCCCCCGCAGGGGGAGGAACACTGAAGCTTTCTTT. This gives the protein CASSPRRGRNTEAFF.

The chain couples TRBV28 to TRBJ2-3; TRBD2 matches 12 bases. Germline trimming cut 5 bases from V and 3 bases from J; bases unmatched to any gene: 18. The germline CDR1 and CDR2 sequences are MDHEN and SYDVKM. This CDR3 region has 20 residues. CDR3 nucleotide sequence: TGTGCCAGCAGTGCCCGACTAGCGGGAGTTTCTGAGAGGTGGACAGATACGCAGTATTTT. It translates to CASSARLAGVSERWTDTQYF.

The rearrangement links TRBV11-2 to TRBJ2-3; 14 nucleotides agree with TRBD2. V dropped 5 bases and J dropped 1; count of bases not matched to a gene: 2. Germline assignment: CDR1 SGHAT and CDR2 FQNNGV. There are 16 residues in the CDR3. The CDR3 DNA reads as TGTGCCAGCAGCCTGGGACTAGCGGGAGGCACAGATACGCAGTATTTT. Residues: CASSLGLAGGTDTQYF.

The chain recombines TRBV28 with TRBJ1-4; D unresolved. Germline V gene data show CDR1 as MDHEN and CDR2 as SYDVKM. This CDR3 contains 15 residues. V was shortened by 5 bases and J by 6 bases, with 16 bases between the two germline ends. CDR3 loop: CASSTRRKRDEKLFF. The CDR3 coding sequence is TGTGCCAGCAGTACCCGACGGAAGAGGGATGAAAAACTGTTTTTT.

The chain joins TRBV19 to TRBJ2-7; tentatively, D is TRBD1 (5 bases). V dropped 3 bases and J dropped 1 base, with 13 bases sitting between them. Per germline, CDR1 LNHDA and CDR2 SQIVND (reference sequence). The CDR3 contains 15 residues. CDR3 sequence: CASSITQGRSYEQYF. Here the CDR3 DNA reads TGTGCCAGTAGTATTACCCAGGGTCGGTCCTACGAGCAGTACTTC.

The chain carries TRBV29-1 and TRBJ1-2; 7 bases line up with TRBD1. The CDR3 is 11 amino acids. The ends lost 7 bases at V and 8 bases at J; junction bases unmatched: 7. Per germline, CDR1 SQVTM and CDR2 ANQGSEA. CDR3 region: CSERTGLGYTF. In nucleotides, the CDR3 is TGCAGCGAAAGGACAGGTTTGGGCTACACCTTC.

The chain employs TRBV5-6 and TRBJ1-1, with D hard to call. Germline CDR1 is SGHDT and CDR2 is YYEEEE. The CDR3 contains 14 residues. Trimming removed 4 bases from V and 1 base from J, with 11 bases in between. The CDR3 DNA is TGTGCCAGCAGCCCCGCGGCGCGGAACACTGAAGCTTTCTTT. The encoded protein is CASSPAARNTEAFF.

The genes are TRBV4-3 and TRBJ1-2, with a tentative D call TRBD1 (5 bases). Germline V gives CDR1 LGHNA, CDR2 YSLEER. Trimming removed 1 base at V and 1 base at J, with 16 bases between. There are 17 residues in the CDR3. The CDR3 here is CASSQVPGVGGNYGYTF. CDR3 nucleotide sequence: TGCGCCAGCAGCCAAGTACCGGGCGTGGGGGGTAACTATGGCTACACCTTC.

This clone was counted only a few times. The chain combines TRBV5-4 with TRBJ1-6; tentative D call: TRBD1 (5 bases). CDR1 and CDR2 from the germline V gene are SGHNT and YYREEE (reference sequence). Trimming removed 4 bases from V and 5 bases from J, with 16 bases in between. The CDR3 covers 16 residues. DNA for the CDR3: TGTGCCAGCAGCCCGCCAGGGTTAAGGGATAATTCACCCCTCCACTTT. It codes for CASSPPGLRDNSPLHF.

The J gene is TRBJ2-2, the V gene TRBV10-2, with a possible D match to TRBD1 (7 bases). The V gene lost 5 bases and the J gene lost 4 bases, with 11 bases spanning the gap. The CDR3 sequence is 14 residues long. Germline V gene lookup returns CDR1 WSHSY and CDR2 SAAADI. The CDR3 loop is CASSLQGGTGELFF. CDR3 nucleotide sequence: TGCGCCAGCAGTCTTCAGGGGGGCACCGGGGAGCTGTTTTTT.

This clone was observed a few times. J is TRBJ2-7 and V is TRBV4-2, with 8 positions matching TRBD1. The CDR3 covers 16 residues. Losses at the gene ends were 4 bases for V and 6 bases for J; bases not matched to a gene: 14. Germline V lookup: CDR1 LGHNA, CDR2 YNFKEQ. The CDR3 DNA follows: TGTGCCAGCAGCCCTCTCGGACAGGGAGGCGAGGTCGAGCAGTACTTC. Amino acid sequence: CASSPLGQGGEVEQYF.

The rearrangement joins TRBV29-1 to TRBJ2-1, with 11 bases lining up with TRBD1. V gave up 3 bases and J gave up 12 bases; unmatched junction bases: 1. The CDR3 is made up of 11 amino acids. CDR1 SQVTM and CDR2 ANQGSEA come from the germline V gene. The CDR3 protein is CSVEGTGGQFF. CDR3 DNA sequence: TGCAGCGTTGAGGGGACAGGGGGGCAGTTCTTC.

The rearrangement links TRBV6-5 to TRBJ2-3; D remains ambiguous. The CDR3 has 14 residues. Germline values: CDR1 MNHEY, CDR2 SVGAGI. V lost 5 bases to trimming and J lost 0 bases, with 9 bases between them. The CDR3 spells CASSELPSTDTQYF. CDR3 nucleotides: TGTGCCAGCAGTGAACTACCAAGCACAGATACGCAGTATTTT.

The chain couples TRBV14 to TRBJ2-1; the match to TRBD2 covers 7 bases. Trimming at V came to 4 bases and at J to 3 bases, leaving 9 bases not matched to a gene. Germline CDR1 SGHDN, CDR2 FVKESK. This CDR3 has 16 residues. CDR3 nucleotides: TGTGCCAGCAGCCCCCTAGGCGGGAGCGGCTACAATGAGCAGTTCTTC. Its protein product is CASSPLGGSGYNEQFF.